This TCR beta chain was documented in a study of long-term antiretroviral therapy in people with HIV. Study outcomes and limitations: After ART, diversity increased yet remained lower than transplant donor controls. No data were available on ART adherence, viral resistance or therapy changes.

Losses at the gene ends were 3 bases for V and 0 bases for J; bases not matched to a gene: 8. The CDR3 sequence is 16 residues long. Germline CDR1 and CDR2: MDHEN and SYDVKM. All donors provided no fewer than one pre-ART and no fewer than two post-ART PBMC samples. There were roughly 0.9-11 million cryopreserved PBMC in the samples before DNA extraction. Researchers ran immunoSEQ v3.0 at survey level. Data came from immunoSEQ multiplex PCR; TCRdb stores just in-frame clones and leaves some out. The sample contains 20,000 to 25,000 clones, over 80% of which appear only once. In this sample, this clone turned up a few times. Its specificity is not known.

This clonotype was obtained from a man aged 25-45 years with HIV. This sample comprised unsorted PBMCs, obtained around 4.3 years after starting antiretroviral therapy. The chain uses TRBV28 and TRBJ2-7; 7 nucleotides line up with TRBD2. The CDR3 bases are TGTGCCAGCAGTTTTCTCGGGGTAGCGGGCTCCTACGAGCAGTACTTC. Translating it yields CASSFLGVAGSYEQYF. Complete variable domain (other parts from reference TRBV28 and TRBJ2-7): DVKVTQSSRYLVKRTGEKVFLECVQDMDHENMFWYRQDPGLGLRLIYFSYDVKMKEKGDIPEGYSVSREKKERFSLILESASTNQTSMYLCASSFLGVAGSYEQYFGPGTRLTVT.